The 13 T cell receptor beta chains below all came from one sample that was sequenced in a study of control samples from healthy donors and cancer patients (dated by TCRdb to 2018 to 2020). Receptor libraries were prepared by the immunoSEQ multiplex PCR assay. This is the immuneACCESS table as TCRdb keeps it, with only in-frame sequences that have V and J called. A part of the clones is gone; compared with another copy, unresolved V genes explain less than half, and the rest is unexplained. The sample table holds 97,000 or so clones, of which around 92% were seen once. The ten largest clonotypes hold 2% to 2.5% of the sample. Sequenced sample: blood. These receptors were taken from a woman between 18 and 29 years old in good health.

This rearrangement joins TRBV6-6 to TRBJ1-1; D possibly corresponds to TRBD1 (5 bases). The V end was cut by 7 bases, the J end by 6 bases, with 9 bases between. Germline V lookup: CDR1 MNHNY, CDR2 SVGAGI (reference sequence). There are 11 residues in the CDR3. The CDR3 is CASNTGPEAFF. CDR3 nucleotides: TGTGCCAGCAATACAGGACCTGAAGCTTTCTTT.

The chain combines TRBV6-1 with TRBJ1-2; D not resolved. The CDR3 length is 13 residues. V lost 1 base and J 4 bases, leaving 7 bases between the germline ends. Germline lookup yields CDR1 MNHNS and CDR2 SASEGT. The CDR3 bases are TGTGCCAGCAGTGAAGATCGGACCTATGGCTACACCTTC. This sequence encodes CASSEDRTYGYTF.

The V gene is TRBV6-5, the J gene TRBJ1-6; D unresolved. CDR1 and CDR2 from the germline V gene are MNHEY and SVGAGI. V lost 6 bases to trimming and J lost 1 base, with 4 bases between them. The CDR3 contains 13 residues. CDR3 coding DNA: TGTGCCAGCAGGGGTTCCTATAATTCACCCCTCCACTTT. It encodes CASRGSYNSPLHF.

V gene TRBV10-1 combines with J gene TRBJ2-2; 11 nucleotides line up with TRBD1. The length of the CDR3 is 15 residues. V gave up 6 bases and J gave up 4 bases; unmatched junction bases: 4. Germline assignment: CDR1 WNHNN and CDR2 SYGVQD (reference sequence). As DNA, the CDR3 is TGCGCCAGCAGCCCGGGGACAGGGGGCACCGGGGAGCTGTTTTTT. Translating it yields CASSPGTGGTGELFF.

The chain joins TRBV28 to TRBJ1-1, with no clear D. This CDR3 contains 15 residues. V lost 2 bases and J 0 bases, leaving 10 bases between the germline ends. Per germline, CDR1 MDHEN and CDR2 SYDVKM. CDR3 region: CASSLPGNLNTEAFF. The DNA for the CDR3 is TGTGCCAGCAGTTTACCGGGAAACCTGAACACTGAAGCTTTCTTT.

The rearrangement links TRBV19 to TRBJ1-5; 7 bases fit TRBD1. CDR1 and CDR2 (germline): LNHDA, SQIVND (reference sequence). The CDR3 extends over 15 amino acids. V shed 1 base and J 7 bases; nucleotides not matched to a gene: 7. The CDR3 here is CASSIVGAGGQPQHF. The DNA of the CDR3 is TGTGCCAGTAGTATAGTTGGGGCAGGGGGACAGCCCCAGCATTTT.

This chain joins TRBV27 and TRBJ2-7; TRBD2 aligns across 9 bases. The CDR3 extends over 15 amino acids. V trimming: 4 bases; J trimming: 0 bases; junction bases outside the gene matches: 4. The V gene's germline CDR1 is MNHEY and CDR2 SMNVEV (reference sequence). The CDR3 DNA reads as TGTGCCAGCAGTTGGAAGCGGGGGGACTCCTACGAGCAGTACTTC. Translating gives CASSWKRGDSYEQYF.

The chain's CDR3 is CASSRRGYTEAFF. The CDR3 nucleotides read TGTGCCAGCAGTAGGAGGGGGTACACTGAAGCTTTCTTT. The rearrangement links TRBV6-5 to TRBJ1-1; D perhaps matches TRBD1 (6 bases). The CDR3 is made up of 13 amino acids. V was trimmed by 5 bases and J by 3 bases, leaving 10 bases between them. The germline V gene has CDR1 MNHEY and CDR2 SVGAGI.

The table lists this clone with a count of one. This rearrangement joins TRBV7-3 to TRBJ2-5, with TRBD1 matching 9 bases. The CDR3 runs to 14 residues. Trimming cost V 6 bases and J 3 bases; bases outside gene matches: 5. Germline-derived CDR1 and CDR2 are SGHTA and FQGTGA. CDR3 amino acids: CASRRTGAEETQYF. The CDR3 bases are TGTGCCAGCAGGCGGACAGGGGCCGAAGAGACCCAGTACTTC.

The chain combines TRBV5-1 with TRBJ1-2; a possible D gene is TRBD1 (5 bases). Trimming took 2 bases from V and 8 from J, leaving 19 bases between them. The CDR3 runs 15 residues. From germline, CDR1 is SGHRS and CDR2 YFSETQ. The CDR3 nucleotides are TGCGCCAGCAGCTTCAGGGACCCTCAACCCAAGGGCTACACCTTC. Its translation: CASSFRDPQPKGYTF.

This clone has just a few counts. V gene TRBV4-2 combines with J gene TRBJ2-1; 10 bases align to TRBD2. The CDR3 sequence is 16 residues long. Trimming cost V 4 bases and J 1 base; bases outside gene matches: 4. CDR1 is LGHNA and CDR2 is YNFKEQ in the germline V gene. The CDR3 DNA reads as TGTGCCAGCAGCCCCTCTAGCGGGAGTTCCTACAATGAGCAGTTCTTC. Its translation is CASSPSSGSSYNEQFF.

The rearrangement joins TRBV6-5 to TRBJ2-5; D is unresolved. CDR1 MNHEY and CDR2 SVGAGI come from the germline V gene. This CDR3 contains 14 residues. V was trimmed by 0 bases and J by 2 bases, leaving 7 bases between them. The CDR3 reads CASSYSGPQETQYF. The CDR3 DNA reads TGTGCCAGCAGTTACTCTGGTCCACAAGAGACCCAGTACTTC.

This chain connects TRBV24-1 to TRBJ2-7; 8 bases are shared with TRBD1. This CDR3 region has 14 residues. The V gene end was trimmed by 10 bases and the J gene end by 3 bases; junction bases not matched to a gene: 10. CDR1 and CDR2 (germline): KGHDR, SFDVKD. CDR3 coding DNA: TGTGCCACTCAAAAGGACAGGGCGGGCTACGAGCAGTACTTC. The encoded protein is CATQKDRAGYEQYF.